The 22 T cell receptor beta chains presented below share a single source sample, sequenced in a study of T-cell reconstitution after alpha-beta-depleted transplantation in children. Researchers prepared the TCRbeta library using unique molecular identifiers, the study reports. TCRdb analysed the PCR reads with MiXCR anew, one entry per CDR3 protein. The data show some 500,000 distinct CDR3 sequences, 15% to 20% seen once. The source was PBMCs from the stem cell graft donor, collected from the stem cell graft. The source of these receptors is a human donor who donated a stem cell graft to a child with acute lymphoblastic leukemia.

The chain is built from TRBV20-1 and TRBJ1-5; possible D gene TRBD1, 5 bases. This CDR3 spans 13 amino acids. CDR1 is DFQATT, CDR2 SNEGSKA, per germline (reference sequence). Trimming shortened V by 0 bases and J by 6 bases, and 9 bases separated the two germline ends. The CDR3 sequence is CSAREYRGQPQHF. The CDR3 bases are TGCAGTGCTAGAGAGTATAGGGGTCAGCCCCAGCATTTT.

The V call is TRBV4-2, the J call TRBJ2-3; 14 bases align to TRBD2. The CDR3 is made up of 17 amino acids. Germline V lookup: CDR1 LGHNA, CDR2 YNFKEQ. Trimming at V came to 3 bases and at J to 3 bases, leaving 5 bases not matched to a gene. This CDR3 is CASSQGLAGARTDTQYF. CDR3 DNA sequence: TGTGCCAGCAGCCAGGGACTAGCGGGAGCGAGAACAGATACGCAGTATTTT.

The J gene is TRBJ2-1, the V gene TRBV2; 7 bases agree with TRBD2. Germline CDR1 reads SNHLY; CDR2 reads FYNNEI. The CDR3 is 17 amino acids. Trimming at V came to 10 bases and at J to 0 bases, leaving 15 bases not matched to a gene. DNA for the CDR3: TGTGCCATCTGTCGACTAGCCATGTCGAGCTCCTACAATGAGCAGTTCTTC. This sequence encodes CAICRLAMSSSYNEQFF. Combining the CDR3 with reference TRBV2 and TRBJ2-1 gives the whole variable domain EPEVTQTPSHQVTQMGQEVILRCVPISNHLYFYWYRQILGQKVEFLVSFYNNEISEKSEIFDDQFSVERPDGSNFTLKIRSTKLEDSAMYFCAICRLAMSSSYNEQFFGPGTRLTVL.

The rearrangement links TRBV5-1 to TRBJ2-7, with D hard to call. Germline V gene sequence: CDR1 SGHRS, CDR2 YFSETQ. The CDR3 runs to 13 residues. Trimming pared 4 bases from V and 7 bases from J, leaving 15 bases between. The CDR3 DNA sequence: TGCGCCAGCAGCCTCGAAATCGATCTGGAGCAGTACTTC. Protein: CASSLEIDLEQYF.

This clonotype was seen ten or more times. The gene calls are TRBV18 and TRBJ1-1, with 9 bases that match TRBD1. Trimming at V came to 5 bases and at J to 0 bases, leaving 1 base not matched to a gene. The CDR3 spans 14 residues. Germline V gene sequence: CDR1 KGHSH, CDR2 LQKENI. The CDR3 here is CASSGTGLNTEAFF. CDR3 DNA sequence: TGTGCCAGCTCAGGGACAGGGCTGAACACTGAAGCTTTCTTT. The entire variable domain, with the rest obtained from reference TRBV18 and TRBJ1-1, is as follows: NAGVMQNPRHLVRRRGQEARLRCSPMKGHSHVYWYRQLPEEGLKFMVYLQKENIIDESGMPKERFSAEFPKEGPSILRIQQVVRGDSAAYFCASSGTGLNTEAFFGQGTRLTVV.

The sample holds a few counts of this clonotype. The rearrangement links TRBV15 to TRBJ2-2; a weak D match, TRBD2 (5 bases). The CDR3 is made up of 15 amino acids. Germline V gene data show CDR1 as LNHNV and CDR2 as YYDKDF (reference sequence). V was cut by 1 base and J by 1 base, with 7 bases left in between. Here the CDR3 reads CATSRAEGNTGELFF. CDR3 bases: TGTGCCACCAGCAGAGCTGAGGGGAACACCGGGGAGCTGTTTTTT.

The rearrangement joins TRBV12-3 or TRBV12-4 to TRBJ2-2; D unclear. The CDR3 has 15 amino acids. V lost 4 bases and J lost 6, with 15 bases in between. The chain's CDR3 is CASSYRIEGSGELFF. The CDR3 DNA reads TGTGCCAGCAGTTATCGAATTGAAGGATCCGGGGAGCTGTTTTTT.

V and J are TRBV12-3 or TRBV12-4 and TRBJ2-7, with 9 bases that match TRBD2. The length of the CDR3 is 14 residues. The junction had 7 bases not matched to a gene; V was cut back by 3 bases and J by 7 bases. In nucleotides, the CDR3 is TGTGCCAGCAGTTTTGGGACTAGCAGTAGGGAGCAGTACTTC. Translation gives CASSFGTSSREQYF.

V gene TRBV5-1 combines with J gene TRBJ2-2; the D gene could be TRBD1 or TRBD2 (6 bases each). V shed 0 bases and J shed 7 bases, with 13 bases lying between them. Germline lookup yields CDR1 SGHRS and CDR2 YFSETQ. This CDR3 comprises 15 residues. Here the CDR3 reads CASSLGWGAGGELFF. The DNA of the CDR3 is TGCGCCAGCAGCTTGGGCTGGGGGGCCGGCGGGGAGCTGTTTTTT.

The table lists this clonotype with a few counts. This rearrangement joins TRBV6-2 or TRBV6-3 to TRBJ2-5; D may be TRBD1 or TRBD2 (6 bases each). Trimming left V 7 bases short and J 5 bases short, with 23 bases between. The CDR3 is 16 amino acids. Germline V CDR1 and CDR2: MNHEY, SVGEGT. The CDR3 here is CASTTQGRGLGETQYF. The CDR3 DNA reads TGTGCCAGCACCACTCAAGGTCGGGGGCTCGGGGAGACCCAGTACTTC.

The chain combines TRBV5-1 with TRBJ1-1; D uncertain. The CDR3 loop spans 14 amino acids. Germline values: CDR1 SGHRS, CDR2 YFSETQ. Trimming removed 0 bases from V and 6 bases from J, with 12 bases in between. Here the CDR3 DNA reads TGCGCCAGCAGCTTGGGGTTTGACCCACCTGAAGCTTTCTTT. This encodes CASSLGFDPPEAFF.

This clonotype was counted a few times. CDR3 sequence reads: CASSPTLAGGHNEQFF. The DNA of the CDR3 is TGTGCCAGCAGCCCCACCCTAGCGGGAGGGCACAATGAGCAGTTCTTC. The V call is TRBV7-3, the J call TRBJ2-1; TRBD2 matches at 12 bases. The germline CDR1 and CDR2 sequences are SGHTA and FQGTGA. The CDR3 is 16 amino acids. With V trimmed by 5 bases and J by 5 bases, 7 bases remained unmatched.

This clonotype was counted only a few times. The rearrangement joins TRBV3-1 to TRBJ2-1, with D unresolved. In germline, CDR1 is LGHDT, CDR2 YNNKEL (reference sequence). The CDR3 extends over 16 amino acids. Trimming took 1 base from V and 0 from J, leaving 10 bases between them. CDR3 region: CASSQGPWISYNEQFF. The CDR3 region has the DNA TGTGCCAGCAGCCAAGGGCCCTGGATCTCCTACAATGAGCAGTTCTTC.

This clonotype was seen only a few times. The V call is TRBV5-6, the J call TRBJ2-5; D possibly corresponds to TRBD1 (5 bases). V was pared by 0 bases and J by 7 bases, with 13 bases between. Germline CDR1 reads SGHDT; CDR2 reads YYEEEE. The CDR3 covers 14 residues. The DNA for the CDR3 is TGTGCCAGCAGCTTGGGGTATGGGGCAGGGACCCAGTACTTC. Encoded protein: CASSLGYGAGTQYF.

The chain carries TRBV9 and TRBJ2-2; D is tentatively TRBD1 or TRBD2 (7 bases each). The CDR3 has 16 amino acids. CDR1 and CDR2 (germline): SGDLS, YYNGEE. The ends were cut back, 0 bases at V and 5 bases at J, with 14 bases in the middle. The CDR3 here is CASSVEQGTMTGELFF. The CDR3 nucleotides are TGTGCCAGCAGCGTAGAACAGGGGACTATGACCGGGGAGCTGTTTTTT. Full variable domain (missing parts from reference TRBV9 and TRBJ2-2): DSGVTQTPKHLITATGQRVTLRCSPRSGDLSVYWYQQSLDQGLQFLIQYYNGEERAKGNILERFSAQQFPDLHSELNLSSLELGDSALYFCASSVEQGTMTGELFFGEGSRLTVL.

This chain joins TRBV27 and TRBJ2-1; D is perhaps TRBD2 (5 bases). The germline V and J ends were trimmed by 3 bases and 8 bases, with 14 bases remaining between them. In germline, CDR1 is MNHEY, CDR2 SMNVEV (reference sequence). CDR3 length: 14 amino acids. CDR3 region: CASSFTPDGDEQFF. CDR3 in DNA: TGTGCCAGCAGTTTTACGCCGGACGGGGATGAGCAGTTCTTC.

This chain uses TRBV20-1 with TRBJ1-5; D is possibly TRBD1 (5 bases). The CDR3 has 15 amino acids. Trimming cost V 0 bases and J 3 bases, with 12 bases left between them. Per the germline V gene, CDR1 is DFQATT and CDR2 is SNEGSKA (reference sequence). For the CDR3, the DNA is TGCAGTGCTAGAGAGATTGGGGGTGCCAATCAGCCCCAGCATTTT. This translates into CSAREIGGANQPQHF.

This clonotype was counted only a few times. The gene calls are TRBV5-1 and TRBJ2-6, with 12 bases that match TRBD1. This CDR3 is 18 amino acids long. The J segment lost 3 bases and the V segment lost 4 bases, leaving 8 bases of the junction unmatched. Germline-derived CDR1 and CDR2 are SGHRS and YFSETQ. The CDR3 reads CASSPWGQGADGANVLTF. The DNA of the CDR3 is TGCGCCAGCAGCCCGTGGGGACAGGGGGCCGATGGGGCCAACGTCCTGACTTTC.

The chain joins TRBV12-3 or TRBV12-4 to TRBJ1-1, with TRBD1 matching 8 bases. The CDR3 covers 12 residues. V gave up 6 bases and J gave up 10 bases; unmatched junction bases: 7. The CDR3 sequence is CASSPGGGGAFF. CDR3 in DNA: TGTGCCAGCAGCCCAGGGGGCGGGGGAGCTTTCTTT.

There are a few counts of this clonotype. The chain combines TRBV7-6 with TRBJ1-1, with 9 nucleotides matching TRBD1. Germline CDR1 reads SGHVS; CDR2 reads FNYEAQ. The CDR3 loop spans 22 amino acids. V lost 5 bases to trimming and J lost 4 bases; unmatched junction nucleotides: 29. The CDR3 nucleotides are TGTGCCAGCAGCACCCCCCGGAACAGGGGGCGGGGGTCCCCGAACGTCGGCACTGAAGCTTTCTTT. Translating gives CASSTPRNRGRGSPNVGTEAFF.

This clonotype was seen a few times. V gene TRBV27 combines with J gene TRBJ1-5, with 8 bases fitting TRBD1. The ends lost 3 bases at V and 0 bases at J; junction bases unmatched: 10. Looked up from germline, CDR1 is MNHEY and CDR2 is SMNVEV (reference sequence). CDR3 length: 18 amino acids. The CDR3 region is CASSLYSGGTHSNQPQHF. Here the CDR3 DNA reads TGTGCCAGCAGTTTGTACTCAGGGGGCACCCATAGCAATCAGCCCCAGCATTTT.

About this clonotype itself: An end of the junction differs from the germline gene, which may be a read error. This chain joins TRBV7-9 and TRBJ2-3, with TRBD2 matching 11 bases. Germline CDR1 and CDR2: SEHNR and FQNEAQ (reference sequence). The CDR3 contains 16 residues. The CDR3 DNA follows: TGTGCCAGCAGCTCAACTAGCGGGAGAAGCACTGATACGCAGTATTTT. This translates into CASSSTSGRSTDTQYF.